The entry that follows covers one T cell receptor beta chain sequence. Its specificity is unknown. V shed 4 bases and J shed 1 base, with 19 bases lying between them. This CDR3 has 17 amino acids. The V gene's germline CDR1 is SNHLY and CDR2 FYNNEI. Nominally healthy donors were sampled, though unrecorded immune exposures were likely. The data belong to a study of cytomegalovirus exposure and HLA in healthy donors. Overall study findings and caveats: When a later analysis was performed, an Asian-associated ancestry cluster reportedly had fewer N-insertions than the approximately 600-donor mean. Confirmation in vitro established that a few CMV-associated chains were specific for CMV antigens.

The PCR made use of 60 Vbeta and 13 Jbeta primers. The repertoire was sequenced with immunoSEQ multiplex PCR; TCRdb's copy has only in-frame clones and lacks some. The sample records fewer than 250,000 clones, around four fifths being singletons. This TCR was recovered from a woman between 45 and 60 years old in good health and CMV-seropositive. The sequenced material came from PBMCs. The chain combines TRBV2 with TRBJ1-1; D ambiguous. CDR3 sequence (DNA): TGTGCCAGCAGTGGTCCCCGAGAGAACCCCCGGAACACTGAAGCTTTCTTT. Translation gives CASSGPRENPRNTEAFF.